The 3 T cell receptor beta chains presented below share a single source sample, sequenced in a study of T cell responses to AZD1222 COVID-19 vaccine. TCRdb keeps only in-frame clones here, not all; method: immunoSEQ multiplex PCR. The sample shows about 76,000 clones, 70% to 80% of them seen only once. Here the sequenced sample was peripheral blood, taken 28 days after the second dose of the MenACWY control vaccine. Every receptor here comes from an adult who received the MenACWY meningococcal vaccine as a control.

This CDR3 is CASSQEAGNGYTF. CDR3 nucleotide sequence: TGTGCCAGCAGCCAGGAGGCAGGCAATGGCTACACCTTC. This chain uses TRBV3-1 (or the pseudogene TRBV3-2) with TRBJ1-2; D gene uncertain. This CDR3 spans 13 amino acids. Germline V gene data show CDR1 as LGHDT and CDR2 as YNNKEL (reference sequence). Trimming stripped 3 bases from V and 6 bases from J, with 11 bases between.

The chain has TRBV5-8 and TRBJ1-2; D remains ambiguous. Germline CDR1 and CDR2: SGHTS and YDEGEE. The V gene lost 5 bases and the J gene lost 6 bases, with 17 bases spanning the gap. The CDR3 has 14 amino acids. In nucleotides, the CDR3 is TGTGCCAGCAGTCCGTTAGGTAGGCAGGATGGCTACACCTTC. Encoded protein: CASSPLGRQDGYTF.

The chain has TRBV7-2 and TRBJ1-2, with TRBD1 matching 7 bases. The V gene end was trimmed by 4 bases and the J gene end by 6 bases; junction bases not matched to a gene: 11. The CDR3 totals 15 residues. Germline CDR1 SGHTA, CDR2 FQGNSA. The chain's CDR3 is CASSYQGGGLHGYTF. CDR3 nucleotides: TGTGCCAGCAGCTACCAGGGGGGGGGCCTGCATGGCTACACCTTC.